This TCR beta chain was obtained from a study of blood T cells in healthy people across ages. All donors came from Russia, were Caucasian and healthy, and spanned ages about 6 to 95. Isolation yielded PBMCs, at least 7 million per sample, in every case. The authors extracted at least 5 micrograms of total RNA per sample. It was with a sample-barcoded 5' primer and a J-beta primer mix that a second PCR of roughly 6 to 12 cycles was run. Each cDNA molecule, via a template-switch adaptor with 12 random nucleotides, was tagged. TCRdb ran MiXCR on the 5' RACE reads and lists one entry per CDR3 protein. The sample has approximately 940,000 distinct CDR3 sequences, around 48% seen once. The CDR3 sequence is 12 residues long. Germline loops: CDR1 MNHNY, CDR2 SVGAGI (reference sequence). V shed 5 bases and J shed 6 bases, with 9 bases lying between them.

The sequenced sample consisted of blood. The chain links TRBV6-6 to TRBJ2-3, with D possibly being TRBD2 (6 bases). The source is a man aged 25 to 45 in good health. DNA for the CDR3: TGTGCCAGCAGTGCAGGGAGGGATACGCAGTATTTT. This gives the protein CASSAGRDTQYF.